This TCR beta chain was observed in a study of T cell responses to AZD1222 COVID-19 vaccine. Study conclusions and caveats: Repertoires in all cases were sampled only once the peak T cell response had passed. The donors showed a predominance of white British ancestry and of females, with possible underestimation of clonal diversity. Spike-specific TCRs gained breadth and depth after people received two AZD1222 doses. Spike-wide vaccine-associated CD4 TCRs dominated at 160-218 and 743-854.

As to this clone: Its antigen remains unidentified.

V was cut by 6 bases and J by 0 bases, with 8 bases left in between. The CDR3 loop spans 13 amino acids. The V gene's germline CDR1 is MDHEN and CDR2 SYDVKM. Clones were sequenced by immunoSEQ multiplex PCR, and TCRdb holds only the in-frame ones, with some missing. This table holds some 200,000 clones, 80% to 95% found once. This specimen consisted of peripheral blood, obtained 28 days after the second AZD1222 dose. The TCR originated in an adult who received the AZD1222 COVID-19 vaccine. V and J are TRBV28 and TRBJ1-2, with D unclear. CDR3 residues: CASSPVSNYGYTF. In nucleotides, the CDR3 is TGTGCCAGCAGCCCTGTATCTAACTATGGCTACACCTTC.